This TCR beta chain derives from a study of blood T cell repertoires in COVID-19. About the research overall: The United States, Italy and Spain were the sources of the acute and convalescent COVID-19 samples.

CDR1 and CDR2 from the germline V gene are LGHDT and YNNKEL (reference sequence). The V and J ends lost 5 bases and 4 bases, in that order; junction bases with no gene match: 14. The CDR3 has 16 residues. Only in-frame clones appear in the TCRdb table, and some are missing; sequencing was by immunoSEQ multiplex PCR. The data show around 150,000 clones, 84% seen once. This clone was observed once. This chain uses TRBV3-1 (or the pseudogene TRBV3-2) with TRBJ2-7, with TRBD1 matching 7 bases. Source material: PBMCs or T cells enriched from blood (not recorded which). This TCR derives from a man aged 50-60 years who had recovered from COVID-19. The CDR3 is CASSDRGPRGSYEQYF. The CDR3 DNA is TGTGCCAGCAGCGACCGGGGACCCAGGGGGTCTTACGAGCAGTACTTC.